This TCR beta chain was identified during a study of CXCR3-negative and CXCR3-positive naive CD8 T cells (dated by TCRdb to 2018 to 2020). As for the study more broadly: Roughly 150 million TRB reads were obtained in total, roughly 1.5 +/- 0.3 million reads per library. Data from about 12 donors, pooled across two independent experiments, went into the diversity and physicochemical repertoire analyses. TRBV-TRBJ cluster analysis included naive subsets from 5 donors and memory cells from 3 donors. The investigation overall reported the following: Because surface CD5, which is linked to self-reactivity in mice, was comparable between the naive subsets, TCR interaction strength was also inferred from TRB CDR3 physicochemical properties. Because CXCR3 expression was partially decreased after cryopreservation, freshly isolated PBMCs were used for most assays. Comparably high repertoire diversity was found in both naive subsets, whereas much lower repertoire diversity was found in memory CD8+ T cells. Compared with CXCR3-negative naive cells, CXCR3-positive naive cells had TRB CDR3s with higher hydrophobicity (lower Kidera factor 4), lower energy, and higher strength and volume indices. TRBV-TRBJ usage was similar between naive CXCR3-negative and CXCR3-positive cells from the same donor, while memory cells showed distinct patterns.

Sequencer: NextSeq 550. The Human TCR Profiling Kit (MiLaboratory) was used to make UMI-labeled 5' RACE TRB cDNA libraries. The full amount of extracted RNA was used for cDNA synthesis, and the full amount of resulting cDNA was used for PCR amplification. Libraries were prepared in parallel with an identical number of PCR cycles. The paper's processing steps were these. With a requirement of at least two reads per UMI, MIGEC and MiXCR extracted about 57,000 +/- 9,900 unique UMI-labeled TRB cDNA molecules per library. On average, each library contained 40,000 +/- 10,000 functional in-frame TRB CDR3 nucleotide clonotypes without stop codons. After each sample was downsampled to 5000 UMI-labeled TRB molecules, VDJtools was used to calculate diversity metrics such as normalized Shannon-Wiener and Chao1. Clonotype-size-weighted physicochemical properties of the central five CDR3 residues (interaction energy, strength, volume and Kidera factor 4) were computed in VDJtools. TCRdb reprocessed the sequencing reads and holds a single record per CDR3 protein sequence, with no DNA. The V and J calls, along with clone size, are taken from TCRdb and not from the paper's own processing. This sample's table has entries for approximately 100,000 distinct CDR3 sequences. The ten largest account for roughly 0.35% of the sample.

A note on this clonotype: The antigen it binds to is not known.

For every CD8+ T cell subset, 250,000 to 300,000 cells were flow-sorted straight into RLT lysis buffer, and each subset was sorted in triplicate. To keep memory contaminants out, a stringent definition of naive CD8+ T cells was applied: CD45RO-CCR7+CD27+CD95-. Using standard density gradient centrifugation, peripheral blood mononuclear cells were isolated from buffy coats. Naive CXCR3-negative and CXCR3-positive CD8+ T cells were flow-sorted using a FACSAria III. Total RNA was extracted from sorted cells using an RNeasy Mini Kit. The CDR3 spans 12 residues, from the cysteine through the phenylalanine. No nucleotide data were recorded.

The source is a human donor in good health. Some clones in this sample may be carry-over from other donors' samples. In this chain, TRBV12-3 or TRBV12-4 is recombined with TRBJ2-5. The sequenced material came from naive CXCR3+ CD8+ T cells from blood. In the paper's terms, the cell subset or site label means: CD45RO-CCR7+CD27+CD95- naive CD8+ T cells expressing CXCR3 (TNR3+). The CDR3 in this case is CASSLFQETQYF.